This T cell receptor (beta chain) comes out of a study of control samples from healthy donors and cancer patients. Only one count was recorded for this clone. Profiling relied on immunoSEQ multiplex PCR, and the TCRdb table lists in-frame clones only, not all of them. The sample carries 150,000 or so clones, roughly 90% recorded once. There are 13 residues in the CDR3. The V end lost 7 bases, the J end lost 6 bases, and 12 bases lay between the germline ends. Germline assignment: CDR1 KGHDR and CDR2 SFDVKD. This sequence joins TRBV24-1 and TRBJ2-1; perhaps TRBD2 as D (5 bases). This receptor was taken from a man aged 25-40 years in good health. Input material: blood. The DNA for the CDR3 is TGTGCCACCAGCCCCGCGGGCTCCAATGAGCAGTTCTTC. Residues: CATSPAGSNEQFF.